The 29 T cell receptor beta chains reported below all come from one sample, sequenced in a study of preoperative IRX-2 immunotherapy in early breast cancer. Treatment here: preoperative locoregional IRX-2 cytokine immunotherapy. Libraries were prepared by immunoSEQ multiplex PCR; TCRdb keeps only in-frame clonotypes and omits some of them. The table shows over 60,000 clones, with roughly 94% occurring only once. This material was obtained from a patient treated with IRX-2 immunotherapy. The receptors come from a human donor with breast cancer.

This clone was picked up one time. The chain employs TRBV7-9 and TRBJ1-2, with D maybe TRBD1 (6 bases). The CDR3 consists of 14 residues. V lost 5 bases and J lost 0, with 10 bases in between. CDR1 and CDR2 from the germline V gene are SEHNR and FQNEAQ (reference sequence). The CDR3, as DNA: TGTGCCAGCAGCCGACAGGTAGCTAACTATGGCTACACCTTC. Its translation: CASSRQVANYGYTF.

The rearrangement joins TRBV20-1 to TRBJ2-7; perhaps TRBD1 as D (5 bases). V was trimmed by 6 bases and J by 6 bases, leaving 12 bases between them. The CDR3 has 11 residues. Germline assignment: CDR1 DFQATT and CDR2 SNEGSKA (reference sequence). CDR3 DNA sequence: TGCAGTGCCAGGGAAGGGCTCGAGCAGTACTTC. Translating it yields CSAREGLEQYF.

This chain links TRBV13 with TRBJ2-7, with D possibly matching TRBD2 (7 bases). CDR1 and CDR2 from the germline V gene are PRHDT and FYEKMQ (reference sequence). Trimming took 4 bases from V and 4 from J, leaving 14 bases between them. The CDR3 loop spans 14 amino acids. In DNA form, the CDR3 reads TGTGCCAGCAGCTCAGTCGGGGGGCGGTACGAGCAGTACTTC. Residues: CASSSVGGRYEQYF. The full variable domain, rest sourced from reference TRBV13 and TRBJ2-7, is AAGVIQSPRHLIKEKRETATLKCYPIPRHDTVYWYQQGPGQDPQFLISFYEKMQSDKGSIPDRFSAQQFSDYHSELNMSSLELGDSALYFCASSSVGGRYEQYFGPGTRLTVT.

This chain uses TRBV28 with TRBJ2-2; TRBD1 might be the D (6 bases). The CDR3 has 15 residues. V was shortened by 10 bases and J by 4 bases, with 19 bases between the two germline ends. Germline V CDR1 and CDR2: MDHEN, SYDVKM. The CDR3 DNA is TGTGCCACTGTCCCGGGACATCTGACCACCGGGGAGCTGTTTTTT. Translating gives CATVPGHLTTGELFF.

V is TRBV7-8 and J is TRBJ2-5; 7 bases map to TRBD2. Germline V lookup: CDR1 SGHVS, CDR2 FQNEAQ. The trim removed 5 bases at V and 0 bases at J, leaving 6 bases unmatched. There are 15 residues in the CDR3. CDR3 region: CASSHKTSYQETQYF. The CDR3 region has the DNA TGTGCCAGCAGCCACAAGACTAGCTACCAAGAGACCCAGTACTTC.

This chain connects TRBV18 to TRBJ1-1; D is ambiguous. Per the germline V gene, CDR1 is KGHSH and CDR2 is LQKENI. V lost 5 bases and J 1 base, leaving 8 bases between the germline ends. The CDR3 totals 13 residues. The CDR3 region has the DNA TGTGCCAGCTCAGGAGACACGAACACTGAAGCTTTCTTT. This gives the protein CASSGDTNTEAFF.

This clone was seen a single time. The chain joins TRBV28 to TRBJ1-4; TRBD1 is a possible D gene (6 bases). The CDR3 covers 16 residues. CDR1 MDHEN and CDR2 SYDVKM come from the germline V gene. The V end was cut by 8 bases, the J end by 3 bases, with 19 bases between. For the CDR3, the DNA is TGTGCCAGCCACAGTGGTGGGGCAGGGGCTAATGAAAAACTGTTTTTT. This gives the protein CASHSGGAGANEKLFF. Complete variable domain (other parts from reference TRBV28 and TRBJ1-4): DVKVTQSSRYLVKRTGEKVFLECVQDMDHENMFWYRQDPGLGLRLIYFSYDVKMKEKGDIPEGYSVSREKKERFSLILESASTNQTSMYLCASHSGGAGANEKLFFGSGTQLSVL.

The chain has TRBV4-3 and TRBJ1-2; D is undetermined. The germline V gene has CDR1 LGHNA and CDR2 YSLEER. This CDR3 has 13 residues. V dropped 1 base and J dropped 2 bases, with 5 bases sitting between them. CDR3 residues: CASSQVGNYGYTF. The CDR3 DNA reads TGCGCCAGCAGCCAAGTAGGGAACTATGGCTACACCTTC.

V is TRBV19 and J is TRBJ2-1; TRBD2 matches at 11 bases. Unmatched junction bases numbered 3, after V lost 3 bases and J lost 8 bases. CDR1 is LNHDA and CDR2 is SQIVND in the germline V gene (reference sequence). This CDR3 contains 14 residues. CDR3 region: CASSILAGGYEQFF. The CDR3 nucleotides read TGTGCCAGTAGTATTCTAGCGGGGGGATATGAGCAGTTCTTC.

V gene TRBV28 combines with J gene TRBJ1-1; the D is unclear. V was trimmed by 2 bases and J by 1 base, leaving 11 bases between them. CDR3 length: 15 amino acids. CDR1 is MDHEN and CDR2 is SYDVKM in the germline V gene. The CDR3 reads CASSLLGGPNTEAFF. The CDR3 nucleotides are TGTGCCAGCAGTTTACTAGGCGGACCGAACACTGAAGCTTTCTTT.

This clone has only one observation. The chain combines TRBV11-2 with TRBJ1-2, with a tentative D call TRBD1 (5 bases). The ends were cut back, 4 bases at V and 0 bases at J, with 9 bases in the middle. Germline CDR1 reads SGHAT; CDR2 reads FQNNGV. The CDR3 is 14 amino acids. CDR3 protein: CASSSRVPNYGYTF. The CDR3 DNA reads TGTGCCAGCAGCTCCAGGGTACCTAACTATGGCTACACCTTC.

This chain joins TRBV11-2 and TRBJ1-3; D remains ambiguous. Looked up from germline, CDR1 is SGHAT and CDR2 is FQNNGV. The CDR3 extends over 14 amino acids. Trimming removed 0 bases from V and 3 bases from J, with 6 bases in between. CDR3 DNA sequence: TGTGCCAGCAGCTTAGAAGTTCGTGGAAACACCATATATTTT. Protein sequence: CASSLEVRGNTIYF.

V gene TRBV5-6 combines with J gene TRBJ1-4, with a weak D call TRBD1 (6 bases). The CDR3 sequence is 15 residues long. Per the germline V gene, CDR1 is SGHDT and CDR2 is YYEEEE. Trimming pared 0 bases from V and 8 bases from J, leaving 14 bases between. The CDR3 DNA follows: TGTGCCAGCAGCTTGGATCGGGGGCTTCAGGAAAAACTGTTTTTT. Translation: CASSLDRGLQEKLFF.

This clone appeared a single time. This chain uses TRBV4-2 with TRBJ2-5; TRBD2 matches at 11 bases. CDR3 size: 16 residues. The V and J ends lost 4 bases and 5 bases, in that order; junction bases with no gene match: 9. Germline V gene sequence: CDR1 LGHNA, CDR2 YNFKEQ. CDR3: CASSRPGLAAWETQYF. The CDR3 nucleotides read TGTGCCAGCAGCCGCCCGGGACTAGCGGCGTGGGAGACCCAGTACTTC.

V is TRBV5-6 and J is TRBJ2-1; weak D call: TRBD1 (6 bases). Trimming removed 4 bases at V and 4 bases at J, with 9 bases between. The CDR3 loop spans 13 amino acids. CDR1 is SGHDT, CDR2 YYEEEE, per germline. DNA for the CDR3: TGTGCCAGCAGCCTGGACAGATACAATGAGCAGTTCTTC. Protein product: CASSLDRYNEQFF.

The gene calls are TRBV5-4 and TRBJ2-7; D unresolved. Trimming shortened V by 2 bases and J by 3 bases, and 9 bases separated the two germline ends. The CDR3 consists of 13 residues. Germline V gene sequence: CDR1 SGHNT, CDR2 YYREEE (reference sequence). DNA of the CDR3: TGTGCCAGCAGCTTAGGAAAGAGCTACGAGCAGTACTTC. Residues: CASSLGKSYEQYF.

The V call is TRBV6-5, the J call TRBJ2-7, with 7 nucleotides matching TRBD2. Germline V lookup: CDR1 MNHEY, CDR2 SVGAGI. The CDR3 covers 12 residues. V was clipped by 6 bases and J by 8 bases; unmatched bases: 7. In DNA form, the CDR3 reads TGTGCCAGCAGCCGTAGCGGGTCCCAGCAGTACTTC. Amino acid sequence: CASSRSGSQQYF.

The chain combines TRBV9 with TRBJ2-3, with D unclear. The ends were cut back, 4 bases at V and 1 base at J, with 16 bases in the middle. Germline V gene data show CDR1 as SGDLS and CDR2 as YYNGEE. The CDR3 totals 16 residues. Here the CDR3 reads CASSPLRRRGTDTQYF. As DNA, the CDR3 is TGTGCCAGCAGCCCCCTCCGACGTCGGGGCACAGATACGCAGTATTTT.

V is TRBV12-2 and J is TRBJ2-7; the table calls TRBD2, which could not be checked here. TRBV12-2 represents a pseudogene. The CDR3 totals 13 residues. The CDR3 DNA sequence: TGTGCAAGTCGCCGCACCGGTCTTATGCAGCAGTACTTC. Translating gives CASRRTGLMQQYF.

The chain is built from TRBV7-7 and TRBJ1-3; no clear D. The CDR3 runs to 13 residues. Trimming shortened V by 0 bases and J by 3 bases, and 3 bases separated the two germline ends. Germline CDR1 is SSHAT and CDR2 is FNYEAQ (reference sequence). The CDR3 sequence is CASSLALGNTIYF. The CDR3 region has the DNA TGTGCCAGCAGCTTAGCGCTTGGAAACACCATATATTTT. Looking up the rest from reference TRBV7-7 and TRBJ1-3 gives the full variable domain: GAGVSQSPRYKVTKRGQDVTLRCDPISSHATLYWYQQALGQGPEFLTYFNYEAQPDKSGLPSDRFSAERPEGSISTLTIQRTEQRDSAMYRCASSLALGNTIYFGEGSWLTVV.

This clone was counted a single time. The chain joins TRBV5-1 to TRBJ2-7; 9 bases are shared with TRBD2. The CDR3 has 13 residues. The junction had 5 bases not matched to a gene; V was cut back by 4 bases and J by 6 bases. Germline CDR1 is SGHRS and CDR2 is YFSETQ. The CDR3 loop reads CASSAGTSSEQYF. The CDR3 region has the DNA TGCGCCAGCAGCGCGGGGACTAGCAGCGAGCAGTACTTC.

V usage is TRBV5-1 and J usage is TRBJ1-6, with D unclear. CDR1 is SGHRS, CDR2 YFSETQ, per germline. Deletions cut 2 bases from V and 10 bases from J, with 19 bases between. The CDR3 length is 16 residues. CDR3 protein: CASSFGEGGIASPLHF. CDR3 DNA: TGCGCCAGCAGCTTCGGAGAGGGCGGGATCGCCTCACCCCTCCACTTT.

CDR3 sequence reads: CASSVDRANYNEQFF. The DNA of the CDR3 is TGTGCCAGCAGTGTCGACAGGGCCAACTACAATGAGCAGTTCTTC. The chain has TRBV2 and TRBJ2-1, with TRBD1 identical over 7 bases. CDR1 and CDR2 (germline): SNHLY, FYNNEI. This CDR3 spans 15 amino acids. Trimming took 4 bases from V and 3 from J; bases not matched to a gene: 6.

The V gene is TRBV28, the J gene TRBJ2-6; weak D call: TRBD2 (6 bases). Trimming removed 7 bases at V and 0 bases at J, with 13 bases between. CDR1 is MDHEN and CDR2 is SYDVKM in the germline V gene. CDR3 length: 16 amino acids. CDR3 coding DNA: TGTGCCAGCAAGGGGACTTTCAGCTCTGGGGCCAACGTCCTGACTTTC. This gives the protein CASKGTFSSGANVLTF.

This clone was seen only once. The J gene is TRBJ2-2, the V gene TRBV9; TRBD2 matches at 10 bases. Germline CDR1 reads SGDLS; CDR2 reads YYNGEE. V shed 3 bases and J 5 bases; nucleotides not matched to a gene: 4. The length of the CDR3 is 15 residues. Written as DNA, the CDR3 is TGTGCCAGCAGCGACCTAGCGGGAGATACCGGGGAGCTGTTTTTT. It specifies CASSDLAGDTGELFF.

V is TRBV5-1 and J is TRBJ2-5; tentatively, D is TRBD1 or TRBD2 (6 bases each). Germline CDR1 reads SGHRS; CDR2 reads YFSETQ. The CDR3 consists of 14 residues. V was clipped by 3 bases and J by 9 bases, with 18 bases between them. This CDR3 reads CASSSASGAPAQYF. CDR3 DNA: TGCGCCAGCAGCTCTGCCTCGGGGGCCCCCGCCCAGTACTTC.

This clone was recorded once. This chain links TRBV7-2 with TRBJ1-2; D is undetermined. This CDR3 is 14 amino acids long. The germline CDR1 and CDR2 sequences are SGHTA and FQGNSA. Trimming shortened V by 1 base and J by 8 bases, and 14 bases separated the two germline ends. CDR3 DNA: TGTGCCAGCAGCTTAGACCCATATCTGGGCGGCTACACCTTC. The encoded protein is CASSLDPYLGGYTF.

The V and J genes are TRBV18 and TRBJ2-7; 9 nucleotides agree with TRBD2. The CDR3 length is 15 residues. Germline values: CDR1 KGHSH, CDR2 LQKENI. Trimming cost V 8 bases and J 5 bases; bases outside gene matches: 13. The CDR3 DNA follows: TGTGCCAGCGGCACCACGCGGGGGGGCGTCAACGAGCAGTACTTC. Encoded protein: CASGTTRGGVNEQYF.

V gene TRBV7-2 combines with J gene TRBJ2-5; 13 nucleotides agree with TRBD2. The J call may be mistaken, given a closer DNA end match to TRBJ2-7. The CDR3 has 15 amino acids. The germline V gene has CDR1 SGHTA and CDR2 FQGNSA. The CDR3 is CASSLTSGGAHEQYF. In nucleotides, the CDR3 is TGTGCCAGCAGCCTCACTAGCGGGGGGGCCCACGAGCAGTACTTC.